The T cell receptor (beta chain) described here comes from a study of CD8+ T cells in alopecia areata. Study as a whole: Treated patients were given 5 to 10 mg oral tofacitinib twice daily. General study findings and limits: The study found that many expanded lesional clones persisted in scalp and blood during tofacitinib. Lesional scalp displayed greater clonality than normal scalp, most notably in alopecia totalis/universalis.

Sequencing used cDNA as its template, made by extracting RNA and reverse transcribing it. Data came from immunoSEQ multiplex PCR; TCRdb stores just in-frame clones and leaves some out. This sample carries 150,000 to 200,000 clones, 55% to 75% of them seen once, and the ten largest clones take roughly 0.91%. As concerns this clone: As yet, its antigen is unknown.

This CDR3 region has 17 residues. V lost 3 bases and J 4 bases, leaving 21 bases between the germline ends. Germline values: CDR1 LNHNV, CDR2 YYDKDF (reference sequence). Treatment specified: oral pan-JAK inhibitor, 5-10 mg twice daily. It was from alopecia areata patients that lesional scalp punch biopsies and peripheral blood were collected. V gene TRBV15 combines with J gene TRBJ2-5; TRBD2 is a possible D gene (6 bases). The receptor was isolated from a human donor with alopecia areata. The specimen was CD4+ T cells sorted from blood, collected at week 4, from a patient treated with tofacitinib. DNA for the CDR3: TGTGCCACCAGCAGGATGGCGGGGTTGACCAATTCAGAGACCCAGTACTTC. Translating it yields CATSRMAGLTNSETQYF.